This is a list of T cell receptor beta chains from one sample in a study of cytomegalovirus exposure and HLA in healthy donors. Repertoires were generated with immunoSEQ multiplex PCR, while TCRdb's copy carries only in-frame clones and drops some. The sample carries approximately 190,000 clones, roughly 77% recorded once. Source material: PBMCs. These receptors came from a middle-aged man in good health and CMV-seropositive. The CDR3 runs from the conserved cysteine through the conserved F or W. The D gene is left open where the match is weak. Some rows mark clone size as missing; the rest say once, few, many or name a class of expanded clone.

length: 14
V: TRBV2
D: .
size: once
J: TRBJ1-1
CDR3: CASSGRYPNTEAFF
DNA: TGTGCCAGCAGTGGCAGATACCCGAACACTGAAGCTTTCTTT

length: 17
V: TRBV25-1
D: TRBD1
size: .
J: TRBJ2-5
CDR3: CASSEDRGNFLGETQYF
DNA: TGTGCCAGCAGTGAAGACAGGGGGAATTTCCTTGGAGAGACCCAGTACTTC

length: 15
V: TRBV2
D: .
size: .
J: TRBJ2-7
CDR3: CASTTPGANSYEQYF
DNA: TGTGCCAGCACCACCCCAGGGGCAAACTCCTACGAGCAGTACTTC

length: 15
V: TRBV30
D: .
size: .
J: TRBJ2-2
CDR3: CAWGPGGANTGELFF
DNA: TGTGCCTGGGGTCCCGGCGGGGCGAACACCGGGGAGCTGTTTTTT

length: 13
V: TRBV6-1
D: TRBD1
size: .
J: TRBJ2-7
CDR3: CASTGPGTGRMYF
DNA: TGTGCCAGCACTGGTCCCGGGACAGGCCGTATGTACTTC

length: 13
V: TRBV27
D: .
size: .
J: TRBJ1-5
CDR3: CASSYLQNQPQHF
DNA: TGTGCCAGCAGTTACCTTCAGAATCAGCCCCAGCATTTT

length: 17
V: TRBV5-4
D: TRBD2
size: .
J: TRBJ2-3
CDR3: CASSTSGGGGVTDTQYF
DNA: TGTGCCAGCAGCACGTCGGGCGGCGGGGGAGTCACAGATACGCAGTATTTT

length: 14
V: TRBV19
D: .
size: .
J: TRBJ2-4
CDR3: CASSVAAGKNIQYF
DNA: TGTGCCAGTAGTGTGGCAGCCGGGAAAAACATTCAGTACTTC

length: 16
V: TRBV7-3
D: TRBD1
size: .
J: TRBJ1-6
CDR3: CASSISGTEYNSPLHF
DNA: TGTGCCAGCAGCATATCCGGGACAGAATATAATTCACCCCTCCACTTT

length: 16
V: TRBV7-2
D: TRBD2
size: .
J: TRBJ2-3
CDR3: CASSLAQGGGVDTQYF
DNA: TGTGCCAGCAGCTTAGCGCAGGGCGGGGGGGTGGATACGCAGTATTTT

length: 13
V: TRBV11-2
D: .
size: .
J: TRBJ2-7
CDR3: CASSFDPRLEQYF
DNA: TGTGCCAGCAGCTTCGATCCTAGACTCGAGCAGTACTTC

length: 14
V: TRBV5-1
D: TRBD1
size: .
J: TRBJ2-7
CDR3: CASSLGQGIDEQYF
DNA: TGCGCCAGCAGCTTGGGACAGGGAATCGACGAGCAGTACTTC

length: 15
V: TRBV5-4
D: TRBD1
size: .
J: TRBJ1-2
CDR3: CASSQDRERLYGYTF
DNA: TGTGCCAGCAGCCAGGACAGGGAAAGACTCTATGGCTACACCTTC

length: 13
V: TRBV30
D: TRBD1
size: few
J: TRBJ2-7
CDR3: CACLGQGSYEQYF
DNA: TGTGCCTGCCTCGGACAGGGTAGCTACGAGCAGTACTTC

length: 13
V: TRBV6-1
D: .
size: .
J: TRBJ2-1
CDR3: CASRKPTLNEQFF
DNA: TGTGCCAGCAGAAAACCTACGCTCAATGAGCAGTTCTTC

length: 16
V: TRBV5-4
D: TRBD1
size: .
J: TRBJ2-7
CDR3: CASSRQVTGGTYEQYF
DNA: TGTGCCAGCAGCCGTCAAGTGACAGGGGGAACCTACGAGCAGTACTTC

length: 18
V: TRBV25-1
D: TRBD1
size: .
J: TRBJ1-4
CDR3: CASSTIDRGLSTNEKLFF
DNA: TGTGCCAGCAGTACAATCGACAGGGGGTTGTCAACTAATGAAAAACTGTTTTTT

length: 15
V: TRBV4-1
D: TRBD1
size: .
J: TRBJ1-4
CDR3: CASSRQQGQEEKLFF
DNA: TGTGCCAGCAGCCGCCAACAGGGACAGGAGGAAAAACTGTTTTTT

length: 14
V: TRBV6-5
D: .
size: few
J: TRBJ2-5
CDR3: CASRGSVRGETQYF
DNA: TGTGCCAGCAGGGGGTCAGTAAGAGGGGAGACCCAGTACTTC

length: 16
V: TRBV19
D: TRBD1
size: .
J: TRBJ1-2
CDR3: CASTRGTSDWDYGYTF
DNA: TGTGCCAGCACCAGGGGGACTTCAGACTGGGACTATGGCTACACCTTC

length: 14
V: TRBV27
D: .
size: .
J: TRBJ1-4
CDR3: CASSFRVELGKLFF
DNA: TGTGCCAGCAGTTTTCGGGTCGAACTGGGAAAACTGTTTTTT

length: 12
V: TRBV6-1
D: .
size: .
J: TRBJ1-1
CDR3: CASGIDNPKAFF
DNA: TGTGCCAGCGGTATCGACAACCCGAAAGCTTTCTTT

length: 14
V: TRBV5-1
D: .
size: .
J: TRBJ2-3
CDR3: CASSFGGSTDTQYF
DNA: TGCGCCAGCAGCTTCGGGGGTAGCACAGATACGCAGTATTTT

length: 14
V: TRBV29-1
D: TRBD1
size: once
J: TRBJ2-1
CDR3: CSVASTGVWNEQFF
DNA: TGCAGCGTCGCCTCCACAGGGGTGTGGAATGAGCAGTTCTTC

length: 14
V: TRBV4-2
D: .
size: .
J: TRBJ2-1
CDR3: CASSQGTHRGEQFF
DNA: TGTGCCAGCAGCCAAGGGACCCACCGGGGAGAGCAGTTCTTC

length: 13
V: TRBV7-2
D: .
size: .
J: TRBJ2-5
CDR3: CASSFEESVTQYF
DNA: TGTGCCAGCAGCTTCGAGGAGAGTGTGACCCAGTACTTC

length: 15
V: TRBV18
D: .
size: .
J: TRBJ1-4
CDR3: CASSPPSAGDEKLFF
DNA: TGTGCCAGCTCACCACCGTCGGCAGGGGATGAAAAACTGTTTTTT

length: 16
V: TRBV18
D: TRBD1
size: .
J: TRBJ2-7
CDR3: CASSLGQGVAGDEQYF
DNA: TGTGCCAGCTCACTGGGACAGGGGGTAGCTGGGGACGAGCAGTACTTC

length: 15
V: TRBV12-5
D: .
size: .
J: TRBJ2-3
CDR3: CASGPGGSSTDTQYF
DNA: TGTGCTAGTGGTCCCGGGGGAAGTAGCACAGATACGCAGTATTTT

length: 16
V: TRBV19
D: .
size: .
J: TRBJ1-2
CDR3: CASSIFTGRGEHGYTF
DNA: TGTGCCAGTAGTATTTTTACTGGCAGGGGTGAACATGGCTACACCTTC

length: 15
V: TRBV5-6
D: TRBD2
size: .
J: TRBJ2-1
CDR3: CASSFLAASYNEQFF
DNA: TGTGCCAGCAGCTTCCTAGCGGCATCCTACAATGAGCAGTTCTTC